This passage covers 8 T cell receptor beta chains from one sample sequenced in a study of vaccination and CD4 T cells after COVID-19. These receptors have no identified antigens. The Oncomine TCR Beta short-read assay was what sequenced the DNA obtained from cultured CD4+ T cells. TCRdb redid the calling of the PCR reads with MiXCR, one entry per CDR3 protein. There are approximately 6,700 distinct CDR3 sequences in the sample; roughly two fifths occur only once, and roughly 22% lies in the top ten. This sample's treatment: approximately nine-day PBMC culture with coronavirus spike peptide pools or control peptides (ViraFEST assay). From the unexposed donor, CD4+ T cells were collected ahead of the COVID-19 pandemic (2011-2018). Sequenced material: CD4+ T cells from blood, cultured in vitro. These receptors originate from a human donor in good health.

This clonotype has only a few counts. The CDR3 is CASNPGQGNSPLHF. In DNA, the CDR3 is TGTGCCAGCAACCCGGGACAGGGGAATTCACCCCTCCACTTT. The gene calls are TRBV2 and TRBJ1-6, with 10 bases lining up with TRBD1. Germline V lookup: CDR1 SNHLY, CDR2 FYNNEI. V dropped 7 bases and J dropped 7; count of bases not matched to a gene: 4. The CDR3 extends over 14 amino acids.

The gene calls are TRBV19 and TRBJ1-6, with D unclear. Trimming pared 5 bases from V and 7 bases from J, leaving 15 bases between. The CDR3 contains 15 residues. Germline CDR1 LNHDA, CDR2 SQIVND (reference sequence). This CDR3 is CASSAGEGINSPLHF. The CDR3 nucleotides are TGTGCCAGTAGTGCCGGGGAGGGTATCAATTCACCCCTCCACTTT.

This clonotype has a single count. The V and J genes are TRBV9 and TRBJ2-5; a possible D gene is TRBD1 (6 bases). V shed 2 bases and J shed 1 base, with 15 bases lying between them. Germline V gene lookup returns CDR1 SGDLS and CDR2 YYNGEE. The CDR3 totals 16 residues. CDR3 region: CASSVITGNTQETQYF. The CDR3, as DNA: TGTGCCAGCAGCGTTATTACAGGGAATACCCAAGAGACCCAGTACTTC.

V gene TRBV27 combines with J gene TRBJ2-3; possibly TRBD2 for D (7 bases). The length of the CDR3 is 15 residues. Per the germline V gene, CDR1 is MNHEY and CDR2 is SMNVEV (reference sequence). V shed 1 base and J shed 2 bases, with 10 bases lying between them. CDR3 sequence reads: CASSLLGGHTDTQYF. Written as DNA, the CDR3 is TGTGCCAGCAGTTTATTGGGGGGGCACACAGATACGCAGTATTTT.

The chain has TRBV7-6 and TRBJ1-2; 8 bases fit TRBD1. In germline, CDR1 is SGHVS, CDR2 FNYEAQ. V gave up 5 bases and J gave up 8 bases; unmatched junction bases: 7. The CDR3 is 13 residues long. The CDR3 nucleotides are TGTGCCAGCAGCCGAGACAGGGGTGGGGGCTACACCTTC. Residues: CASSRDRGGGYTF.

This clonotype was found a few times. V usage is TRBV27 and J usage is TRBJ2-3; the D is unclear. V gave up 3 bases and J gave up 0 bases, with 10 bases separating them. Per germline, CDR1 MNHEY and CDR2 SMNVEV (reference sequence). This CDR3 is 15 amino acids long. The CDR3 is CASSFNPPSTDTQYF. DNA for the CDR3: TGTGCCAGCAGTTTCAACCCACCTAGCACAGATACGCAGTATTTT.

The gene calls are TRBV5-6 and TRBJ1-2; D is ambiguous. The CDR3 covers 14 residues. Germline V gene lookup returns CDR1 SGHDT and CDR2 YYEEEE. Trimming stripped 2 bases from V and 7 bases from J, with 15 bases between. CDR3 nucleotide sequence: TGTGCCAGCAGCTTCGGACGGCCCTCAGGTGGCTACACCTTC. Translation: CASSFGRPSGGYTF.

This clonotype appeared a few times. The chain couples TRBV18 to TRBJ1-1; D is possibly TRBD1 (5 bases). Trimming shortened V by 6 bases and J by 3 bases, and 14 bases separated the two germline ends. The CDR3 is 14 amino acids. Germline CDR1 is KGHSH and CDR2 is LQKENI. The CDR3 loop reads CASSPTGGDTEAFF. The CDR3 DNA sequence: TGTGCCAGCTCGCCCACAGGAGGAGACACTGAAGCTTTCTTT.